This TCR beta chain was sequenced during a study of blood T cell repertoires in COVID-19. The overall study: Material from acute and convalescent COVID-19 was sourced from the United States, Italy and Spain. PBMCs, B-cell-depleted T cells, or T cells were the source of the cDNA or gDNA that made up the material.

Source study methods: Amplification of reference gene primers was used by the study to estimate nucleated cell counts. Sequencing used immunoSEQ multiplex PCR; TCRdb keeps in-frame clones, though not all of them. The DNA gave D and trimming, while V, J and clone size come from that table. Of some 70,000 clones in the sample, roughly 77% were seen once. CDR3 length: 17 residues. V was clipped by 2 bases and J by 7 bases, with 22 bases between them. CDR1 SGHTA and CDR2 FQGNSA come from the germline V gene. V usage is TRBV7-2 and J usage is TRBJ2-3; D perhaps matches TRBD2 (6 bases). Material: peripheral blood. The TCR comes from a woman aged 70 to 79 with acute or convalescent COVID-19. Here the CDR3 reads CASSLIGGSMGPNTQYF. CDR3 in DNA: TGTGCCAGCAGCTTAATTGGAGGGTCGATGGGGCCCAATACGCAGTATTTT.